Following are 6 T cell receptor beta chains from one sample sequenced in a study of blood T cell repertoires in COVID-19. Sequencing was performed with immunoSEQ multiplex PCR; in TCRdb, only in-frame clones are kept and a portion is missing. Among a few hundred thousand clones listed, around four fifths were seen once. The sequencing input was peripheral blood. The receptor source for this set is a woman between 50 and 59 years old with acute or convalescent COVID-19.

The chain combines TRBV5-1 with TRBJ1-2; no firm D call. The CDR3 totals 14 residues. Germline values: CDR1 SGHRS, CDR2 YFSETQ. Trimming took off 0 bases at V and 3 bases at J, with 9 bases between the two ends. CDR3 amino acids: CASSLGYDDYGYTF. As DNA, the CDR3 is TGCGCCAGCAGCTTGGGCTACGATGACTATGGCTACACCTTC.

V is TRBV27 and J is TRBJ2-7; 10 bases agree with TRBD1. The CDR3 covers 15 residues. The V segment lost 5 bases and the J segment 7 bases; nucleotides outside the gene matches: 11. The germline gives CDR1 MNHEY, CDR2 SMNVEV (reference sequence). The CDR3 DNA reads TGTGCCAGCAGTCTTAATGGACAGGGGGAGTGGGAGCAGTACTTC. Protein product: CASSLNGQGEWEQYF.

V and J are TRBV11-2 and TRBJ2-1, with D tentatively TRBD2 (6 bases). Trimming stripped 3 bases from V and 7 bases from J, with 19 bases between. The germline V gene encodes CDR1 SGHAT and CDR2 FQNNGV. The CDR3 has 16 residues. The CDR3 nucleotides read TGTGCCAGCAGCTTCGCGATGGGCCTCGCGGGGAATGAGCAGTTCTTC. This translates into CASSFAMGLAGNEQFF.

The rearrangement joins TRBV30 to TRBJ1-4; TRBD1 matches 9 bases. The germline V gene encodes CDR1 GTSNPN and CDR2 SVGIG (reference sequence). The CDR3 spans 12 residues. With V trimmed by 4 bases and J by 13 bases, 7 bases remained unmatched. CDR3 sequence reads: CAWTDRGMGLFF. CDR3 DNA: TGTGCCTGGACGGACAGGGGAATGGGACTGTTTTTT.

This clone was seen once. This chain links TRBV3-1 (or the pseudogene TRBV3-2) with TRBJ2-3; 9 bases match TRBD2. V trimming: 2 bases; J trimming: 14 bases; junction bases outside the gene matches: 8. The CDR3 runs to 13 residues. Per the germline V gene, CDR1 is LGHDT and CDR2 is YNNKEL (reference sequence). The CDR3 region has the DNA TGTGCCAGCAGCCAATCTTTAGCGGGGGAGTGGTATTTT. Residues: CASSQSLAGEWYF.

This chain joins TRBV9 and TRBJ1-5, with D possibly TRBD1 on 6 matching bases. Trimming stripped 5 bases from V and 0 bases from J, with 18 bases between. The CDR3 covers 17 residues. Germline CDR1 and CDR2: SGDLS and YYNGEE. The CDR3 nucleotides read TGTGCCAGCAGATTCAGGGACACGCGAGATAGCAATCAGCCCCAGCATTTT. This sequence encodes CASRFRDTRDSNQPQHF.